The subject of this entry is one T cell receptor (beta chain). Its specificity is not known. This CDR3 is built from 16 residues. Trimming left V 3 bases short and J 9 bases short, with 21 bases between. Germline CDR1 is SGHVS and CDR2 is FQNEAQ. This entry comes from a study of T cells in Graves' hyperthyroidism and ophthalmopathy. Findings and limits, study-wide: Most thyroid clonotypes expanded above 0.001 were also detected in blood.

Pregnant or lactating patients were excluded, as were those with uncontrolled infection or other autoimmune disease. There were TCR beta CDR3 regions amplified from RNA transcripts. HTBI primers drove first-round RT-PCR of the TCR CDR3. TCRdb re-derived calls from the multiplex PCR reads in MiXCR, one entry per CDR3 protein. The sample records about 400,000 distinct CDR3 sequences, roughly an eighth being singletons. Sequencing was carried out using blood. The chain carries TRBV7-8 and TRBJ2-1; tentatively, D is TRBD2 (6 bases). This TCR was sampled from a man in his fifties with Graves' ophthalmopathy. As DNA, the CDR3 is TGTGCCAGCAGCTTGGCCCCCCGGAGGCTCGGGAGTGAGCAGTTCTTC. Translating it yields CASSLAPRRLGSEQFF.